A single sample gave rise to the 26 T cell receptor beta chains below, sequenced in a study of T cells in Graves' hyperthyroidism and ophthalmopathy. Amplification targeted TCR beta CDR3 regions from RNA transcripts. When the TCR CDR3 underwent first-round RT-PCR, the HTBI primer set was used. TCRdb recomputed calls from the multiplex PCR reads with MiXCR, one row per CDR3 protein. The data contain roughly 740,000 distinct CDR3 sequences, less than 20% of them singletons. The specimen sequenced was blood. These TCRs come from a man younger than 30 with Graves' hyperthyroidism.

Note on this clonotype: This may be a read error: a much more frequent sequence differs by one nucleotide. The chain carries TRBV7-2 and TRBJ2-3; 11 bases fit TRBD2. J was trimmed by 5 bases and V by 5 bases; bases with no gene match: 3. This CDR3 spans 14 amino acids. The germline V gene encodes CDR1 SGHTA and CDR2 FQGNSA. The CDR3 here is CASSRTSGGDTQYF. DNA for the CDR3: TGTGCCAGCAGCCGTACTAGCGGGGGAGATACGCAGTATTTT.

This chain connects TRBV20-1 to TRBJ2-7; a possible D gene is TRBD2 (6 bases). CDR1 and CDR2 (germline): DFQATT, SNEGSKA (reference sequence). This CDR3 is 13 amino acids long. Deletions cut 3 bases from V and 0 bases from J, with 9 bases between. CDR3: CSASGTFSYEQYF. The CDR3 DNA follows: TGCAGTGCTAGTGGGACTTTCTCCTACGAGCAGTACTTC.

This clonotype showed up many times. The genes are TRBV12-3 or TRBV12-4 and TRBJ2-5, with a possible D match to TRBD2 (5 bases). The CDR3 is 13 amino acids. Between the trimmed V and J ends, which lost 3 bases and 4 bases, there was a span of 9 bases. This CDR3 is CASSFQTTETQYF. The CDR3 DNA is TGTGCCAGCAGTTTCCAGACTACAGAGACCCAGTACTTC.

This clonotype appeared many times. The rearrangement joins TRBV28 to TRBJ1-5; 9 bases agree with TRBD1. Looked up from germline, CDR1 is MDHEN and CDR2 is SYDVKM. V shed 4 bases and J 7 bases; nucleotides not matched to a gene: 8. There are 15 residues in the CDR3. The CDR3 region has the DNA TGTGCCAGCAGTTACCAAGGACAGGGGTACCAGCCCCAGCATTTT. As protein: CASSYQGQGYQPQHF.

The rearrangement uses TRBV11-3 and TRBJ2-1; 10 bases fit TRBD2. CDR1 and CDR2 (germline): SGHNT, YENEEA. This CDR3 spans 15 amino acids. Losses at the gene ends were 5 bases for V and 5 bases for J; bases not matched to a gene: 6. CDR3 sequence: CASSPPGLAHNEQFF. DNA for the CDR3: TGTGCCAGCAGCCCCCCGGGACTAGCGCACAATGAGCAGTTCTTC. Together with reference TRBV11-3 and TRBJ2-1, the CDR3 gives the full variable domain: EAGVVQSPRYKIIEKKQPVAFWCNPISGHNTLYWYLQNLGQGPELLIRYENEEAVDDSQLPKDRFSAERLKGVDSTLKIQPAELGDSAVYLCASSPPGLAHNEQFFGPGTRLTVL.

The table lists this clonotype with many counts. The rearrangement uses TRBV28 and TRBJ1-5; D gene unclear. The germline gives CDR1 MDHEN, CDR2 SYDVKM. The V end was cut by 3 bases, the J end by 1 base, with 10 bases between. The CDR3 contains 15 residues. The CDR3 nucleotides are TGTGCCAGCAGTTTTGTTCAAGGCAGCAATCAGCCCCAGCATTTT. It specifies CASSFVQGSNQPQHF.

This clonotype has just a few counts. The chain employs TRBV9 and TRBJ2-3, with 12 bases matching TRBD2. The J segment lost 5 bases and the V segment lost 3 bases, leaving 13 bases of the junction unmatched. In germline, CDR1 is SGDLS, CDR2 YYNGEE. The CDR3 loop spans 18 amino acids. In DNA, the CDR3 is TGTGCCAGCAGCGCCCGGGACAGACCTAGCGGGAGGGGAGATACGCAGTATTTT. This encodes CASSARDRPSGRGDTQYF.

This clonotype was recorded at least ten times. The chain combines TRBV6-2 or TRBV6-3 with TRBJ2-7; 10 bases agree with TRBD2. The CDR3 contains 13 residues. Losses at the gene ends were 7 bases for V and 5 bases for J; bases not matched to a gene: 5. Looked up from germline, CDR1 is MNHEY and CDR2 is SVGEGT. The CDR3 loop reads CASTLGLAHEQYF. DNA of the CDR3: TGTGCCAGCACCCTGGGACTAGCGCACGAGCAGTACTTC.

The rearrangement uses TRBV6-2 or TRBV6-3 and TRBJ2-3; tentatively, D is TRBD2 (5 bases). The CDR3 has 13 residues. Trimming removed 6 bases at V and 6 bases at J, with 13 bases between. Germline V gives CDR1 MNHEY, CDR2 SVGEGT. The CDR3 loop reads CASSRTGLDTQYF. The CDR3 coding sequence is TGTGCCAGCAGCAGGACGGGGTTGGATACGCAGTATTTT.

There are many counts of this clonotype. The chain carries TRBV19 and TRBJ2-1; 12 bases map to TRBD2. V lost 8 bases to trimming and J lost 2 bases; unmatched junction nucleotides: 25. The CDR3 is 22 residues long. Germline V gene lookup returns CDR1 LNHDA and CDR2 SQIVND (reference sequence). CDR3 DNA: TGTGCCAGTCAAGGCCGGGGACAGGGCGATTCTAGCGGGAGGGTTACCTACAATGAGCAGTTCTTC. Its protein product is CASQGRGQGDSSGRVTYNEQFF.

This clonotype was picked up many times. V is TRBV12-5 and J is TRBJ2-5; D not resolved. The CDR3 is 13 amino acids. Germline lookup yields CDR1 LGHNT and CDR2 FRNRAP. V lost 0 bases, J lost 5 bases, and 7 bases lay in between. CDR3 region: CASGLVQSETQYF. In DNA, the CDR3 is TGTGCTAGTGGTTTGGTACAGAGCGAGACCCAGTACTTC.

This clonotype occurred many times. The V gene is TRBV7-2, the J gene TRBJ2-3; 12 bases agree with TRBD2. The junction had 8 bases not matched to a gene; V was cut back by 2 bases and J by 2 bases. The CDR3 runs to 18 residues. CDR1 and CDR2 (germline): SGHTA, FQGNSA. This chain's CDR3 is CASSLSSGRATHTDTQYF. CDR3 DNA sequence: TGTGCCAGCAGCTTATCTAGCGGGAGGGCCACACACACAGATACGCAGTATTTT.

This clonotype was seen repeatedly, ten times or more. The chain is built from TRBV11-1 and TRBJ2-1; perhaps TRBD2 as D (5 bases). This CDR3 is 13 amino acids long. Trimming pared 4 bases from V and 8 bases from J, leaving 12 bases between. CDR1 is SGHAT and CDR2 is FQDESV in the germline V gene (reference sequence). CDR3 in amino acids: CASSYTRADEQFF. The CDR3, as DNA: TGTGCCAGCAGCTATACTAGGGCCGATGAGCAGTTCTTC.

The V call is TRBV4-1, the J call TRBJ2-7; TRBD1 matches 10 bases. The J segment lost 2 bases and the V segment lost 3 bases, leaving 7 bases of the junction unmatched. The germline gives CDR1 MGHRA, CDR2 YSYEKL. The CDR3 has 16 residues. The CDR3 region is CASSQGGQGIPYEQYF. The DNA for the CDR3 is TGCGCCAGCAGCCAGGGGGGACAGGGGATACCCTACGAGCAGTACTTC.

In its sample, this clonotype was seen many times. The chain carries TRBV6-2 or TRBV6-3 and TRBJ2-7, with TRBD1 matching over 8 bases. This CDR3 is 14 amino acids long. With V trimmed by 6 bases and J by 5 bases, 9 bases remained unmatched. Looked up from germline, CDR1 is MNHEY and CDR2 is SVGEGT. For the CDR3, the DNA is TGTGCCAGCAGCCACGACAGGGGTGTCCACGAGCAGTACTTC. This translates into CASSHDRGVHEQYF.

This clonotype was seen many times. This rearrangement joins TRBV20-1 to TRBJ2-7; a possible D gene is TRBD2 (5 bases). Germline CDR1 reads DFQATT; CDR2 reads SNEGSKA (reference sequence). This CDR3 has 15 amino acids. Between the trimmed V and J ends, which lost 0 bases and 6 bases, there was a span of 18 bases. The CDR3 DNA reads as TGCAGTGCTAGAGAGGGAGTACAGCGGATCCGCGAGCAGTACTTC. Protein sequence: CSAREGVQRIREQYF.

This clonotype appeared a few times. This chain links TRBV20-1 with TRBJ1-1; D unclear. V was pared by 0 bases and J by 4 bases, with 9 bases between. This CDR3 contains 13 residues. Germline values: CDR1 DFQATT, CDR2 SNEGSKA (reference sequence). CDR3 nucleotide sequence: TGCAGTGCTAGAGATCATAGGGTCACTGAAGCTTTCTTT. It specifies CSARDHRVTEAFF.

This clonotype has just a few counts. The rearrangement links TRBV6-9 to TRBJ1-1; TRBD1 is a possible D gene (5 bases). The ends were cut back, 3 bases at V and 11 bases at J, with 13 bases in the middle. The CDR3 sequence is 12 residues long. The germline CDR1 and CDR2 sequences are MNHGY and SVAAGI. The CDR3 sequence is CASSYAPGDAFF. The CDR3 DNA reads TGTGCCAGCAGTTACGCGCCCGGGGACGCTTTCTTT.

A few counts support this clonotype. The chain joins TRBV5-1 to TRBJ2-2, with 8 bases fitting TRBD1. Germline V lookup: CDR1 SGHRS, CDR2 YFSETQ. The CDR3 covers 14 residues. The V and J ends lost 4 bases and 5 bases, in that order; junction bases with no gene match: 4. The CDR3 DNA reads TGCGCCAGCAGCCATCAGGGGGCGACCGGGGAGCTGTTTTTT. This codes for CASSHQGATGELFF.

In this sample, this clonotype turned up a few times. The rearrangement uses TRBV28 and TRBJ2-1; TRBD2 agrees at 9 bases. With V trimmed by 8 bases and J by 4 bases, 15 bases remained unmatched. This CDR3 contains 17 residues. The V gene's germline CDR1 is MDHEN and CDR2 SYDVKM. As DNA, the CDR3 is TGTGCCAGCGGCTCGCAGGGGAGCGCGGGAGGGTACAATGAGCAGTTCTTC. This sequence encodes CASGSQGSAGGYNEQFF.

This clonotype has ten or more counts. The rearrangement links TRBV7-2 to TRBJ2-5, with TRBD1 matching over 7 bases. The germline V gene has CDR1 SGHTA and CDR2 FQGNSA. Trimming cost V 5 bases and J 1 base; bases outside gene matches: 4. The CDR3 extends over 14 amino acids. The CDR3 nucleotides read TGTGCCAGCAGCGGTGGGACAGCCCAAGAGACCCAGTACTTC. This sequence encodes CASSGGTAQETQYF.

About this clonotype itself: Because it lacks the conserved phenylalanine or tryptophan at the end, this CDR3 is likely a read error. CDR3 nucleotides: TGTGCCAGCTCACCACCGTTCCAGGGATCGAATGGCTACACCCTC. This sequence encodes CASSPPFQGSNGYTL. The gene calls are TRBV18 and TRBJ1-2; D may be TRBD1 (5 bases). The V gene's germline CDR1 is KGHSH and CDR2 LQKENI. This CDR3 spans 15 amino acids. The V end was cut by 0 bases, the J end by 6 bases, with 14 bases between.

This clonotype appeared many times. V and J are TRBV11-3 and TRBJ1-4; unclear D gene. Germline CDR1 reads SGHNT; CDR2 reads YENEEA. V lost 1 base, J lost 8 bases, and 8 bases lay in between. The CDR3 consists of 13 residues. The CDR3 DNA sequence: TGTGCCAGCAGCTTAGCCGGGGTCGAAAAACTGTTTTTT. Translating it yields CASSLAGVEKLFF.

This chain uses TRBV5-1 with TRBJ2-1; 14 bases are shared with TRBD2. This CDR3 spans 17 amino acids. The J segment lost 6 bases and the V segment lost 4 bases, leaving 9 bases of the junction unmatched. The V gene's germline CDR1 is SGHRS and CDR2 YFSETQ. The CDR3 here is CASSPAGTSGSPNEQFF. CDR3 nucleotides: TGCGCCAGCAGCCCCGCCGGGACTAGCGGGAGCCCCAATGAGCAGTTCTTC.

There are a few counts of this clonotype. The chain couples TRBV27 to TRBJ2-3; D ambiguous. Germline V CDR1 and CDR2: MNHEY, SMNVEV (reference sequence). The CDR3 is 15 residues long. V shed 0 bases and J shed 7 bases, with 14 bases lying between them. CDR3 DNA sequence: TGTGCCAGCAGTTTATCGAGGCTCTTCTCCAATACGCAGTATTTT. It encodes CASSLSRLFSNTQYF.

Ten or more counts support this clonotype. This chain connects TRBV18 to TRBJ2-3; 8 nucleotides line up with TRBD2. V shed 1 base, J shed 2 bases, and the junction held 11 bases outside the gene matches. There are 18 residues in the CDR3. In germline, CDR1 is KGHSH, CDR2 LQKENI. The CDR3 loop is CASSPLRILAEFTDTQYF. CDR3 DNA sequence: TGTGCCAGCTCACCACTAAGAATACTAGCGGAGTTCACAGATACGCAGTATTTT.